Following are 13 T cell receptor beta chains from one sample sequenced in a study of cytomegalovirus exposure and HLA in healthy donors. PCR used 60 Vbeta primers and 13 Jbeta primers. Clones were read by immunoSEQ multiplex PCR, and TCRdb kept only the in-frame ones, dropping some. The sample has under 150,000 clones, approximately 85% seen once; the top ten hold about 1.8%. The sample comprised PBMCs. The receptor set was obtained from a boy younger than 18 in good health and CMV-seronegative.

This clone was seen only a few times. The rearrangement joins TRBV5-8 to TRBJ2-3; 7 bases are a match to TRBD2. Germline V gene data show CDR1 as SGHTS and CDR2 as YDEGEE. CDR3 size: 16 residues. V was pared by 4 bases and J by 3 bases, with 11 bases of the junction left unmatched. The CDR3 DNA reads TGTGCCAGCAGCCCCTGGGAGGGTAGTATGACAGATACGCAGTATTTT. This gives the protein CASSPWEGSMTDTQYF.

The chain links TRBV28 to TRBJ2-5, with 7 bases identical to TRBD2. V was pared by 2 bases and J by 2 bases, with 2 bases of the junction left unmatched. Germline CDR1 is MDHEN and CDR2 is SYDVKM. The CDR3 covers 14 residues. The CDR3 reads CASSLELAQETQYF. CDR3 DNA sequence: TGTGCCAGCAGTTTAGAACTAGCGCAAGAGACCCAGTACTTC.

This clone came up once. V and J are TRBV6-1 and TRBJ1-2; the D gene is possibly TRBD1 (6 bases). Germline lookup yields CDR1 MNHNS and CDR2 SASEGT. The CDR3 loop spans 14 amino acids. Between the trimmed V and J ends, which lost 5 bases and 0 bases, there was a span of 10 bases. DNA for the CDR3: TGTGCCAGCAGTTCTGACAGGTCTAACTATGGCTACACCTTC. It is translated as CASSSDRSNYGYTF.

The chain links TRBV6-4 to TRBJ1-4; D is perhaps TRBD1 (6 bases). Germline CDR1 is MRHNA and CDR2 is SNTAGT. V gave up 7 bases and J gave up 4 bases, with 13 bases separating them. This CDR3 has 14 residues. Here the CDR3 reads CASIKTGLNEKLFF. The CDR3 region has the DNA TGTGCCAGCATAAAGACAGGCCTTAATGAAAAACTGTTTTTT.

This chain uses TRBV7-3 with TRBJ1-1; D perhaps matches TRBD1 (5 bases). V was trimmed by 5 bases and J by 6 bases, leaving 19 bases between them. This CDR3 is built from 15 residues. Germline CDR1 and CDR2: SGHTA and FQGTGA. This CDR3 is CASSPGDALDSEAFF. CDR3 coding DNA: TGTGCCAGCAGCCCGGGGGACGCCCTCGACTCTGAAGCTTTCTTT.

This chain joins TRBV13 and TRBJ2-2; no clear D. V lost 0 bases and J 1 base, leaving 15 bases between the germline ends. Per germline, CDR1 PRHDT and CDR2 FYEKMQ (reference sequence). There are 18 residues in the CDR3. The CDR3 DNA follows: TGTGCCAGCAGCTTAGGCTTTATTGTCAGGCGGAACACCGGGGAGCTGTTTTTT. Amino acid sequence: CASSLGFIVRRNTGELFF.

The J gene is TRBJ1-5, the V gene TRBV2, with D possibly TRBD1 on 6 matching bases. This CDR3 contains 15 residues. V was pared by 6 bases and J by 4 bases, with 16 bases between. Germline V gives CDR1 SNHLY, CDR2 FYNNEI. The CDR3 region is CASRPARTDNQPQHF. The CDR3 nucleotides read TGTGCCAGCAGGCCCGCCAGGACAGATAATCAGCCCCAGCATTTT.

The rearrangement joins TRBV18 to TRBJ2-7; 11 bases align to TRBD1. Germline V gene data show CDR1 as KGHSH and CDR2 as LQKENI. The CDR3 is 14 residues long. V lost 4 bases, J lost 3 bases, and 2 bases stayed unmatched. The CDR3 DNA sequence: TGTGCCAGCTCACGGACAGGGGGCGGCTACGAGCAGTACTTC. It specifies CASSRTGGGYEQYF.

V is TRBV30 and J is TRBJ2-7; TRBD1 aligns across 8 bases. The germline V gene has CDR1 GTSNPN and CDR2 SVGIG (reference sequence). The CDR3 is 20 residues long. J was trimmed by 5 bases and V by 3 bases; bases with no gene match: 27. DNA of the CDR3: TGTGCCTGGAGAACCTCCGCTCCTCGGACAGGGAGAAAATACATGAACGAGCAGTACTTC. This encodes CAWRTSAPRTGRKYMNEQYF.

In nucleotides, the CDR3 is TGTGCCAGCAGCCCCGCCGGAGATGGGAGGGAGACAACCGGAAACATTCAGTACTTC. Protein sequence: CASSPAGDGRETTGNIQYF. The chain uses TRBV7-3 and TRBJ2-4; 7 bases line up with TRBD2. The V gene end was trimmed by 5 bases and the J gene end by 6 bases; junction bases not matched to a gene: 22. This CDR3 comprises 19 residues. Germline V gene lookup returns CDR1 SGHTA and CDR2 FQGTGA.

The J gene is TRBJ2-3, the V gene TRBV2, with D tentatively TRBD2 (6 bases). Germline V gene data show CDR1 as SNHLY and CDR2 as FYNNEI. This CDR3 has 14 amino acids. Trimming took off 6 bases at V and 5 bases at J, with 15 bases between the two ends. The CDR3 coding sequence is TGTGCCAGCAGCCGGGACTCAATGGGAGATACGCAGTATTTT. This sequence encodes CASSRDSMGDTQYF. The full variable domain, completed using reference TRBV2 and TRBJ2-3, is EPEVTQTPSHQVTQMGQEVILRCVPISNHLYFYWYRQILGQKVEFLVSFYNNEISEKSEIFDDQFSVERPDGSNFTLKIRSTKLEDSAMYFCASSRDSMGDTQYFGPGTRLTVL.

This clone was counted a few times. V and J are TRBV6-1 and TRBJ1-5; tentatively, D is TRBD1 (6 bases). Germline V gene data show CDR1 as MNHNS and CDR2 as SASEGT. This CDR3 comprises 14 residues. V dropped 7 bases and J dropped 2 bases, with 12 bases sitting between them. The CDR3 DNA sequence: TGTGCCAGCAATCGACAGGAGGGCAATCAGCCCCAGCATTTT. Its protein product is CASNRQEGNQPQHF.

The rearrangement uses TRBV6-5 and TRBJ2-5; TRBD1 might be the D (5 bases). With the DNA end fitting TRBJ2-7 better, the J assignment may be wrong. Germline-derived CDR1 and CDR2 are MNHEY and SVGAGI. The CDR3 sequence is 13 residues long. This CDR3 is CASSRTSSYEQYF. CDR3 nucleotides: TGTGCCAGCAGTCGGACAAGCTCCTACGAGCAGTACTTC.